The clone carrying this T cell receptor beta chain was seen a few times. Germline V lookup: CDR1 MDHEN, CDR2 SYDVKM. The junction had 9 bases not matched to a gene; V was cut back by 5 bases and J by 7 bases. This CDR3 is 14 amino acids long. The data were taken from a study of blood T cell repertoires in COVID-19. Looking at the study overall: The United States, Italy and Spain supplied acute and convalescent COVID-19 samples. T cells, B-cell-depleted T cells, or PBMCs supplied cDNA or gDNA.

Study processing details: Reference gene primer amplification yielded estimated nucleated cell counts. Repertoires were generated with immunoSEQ multiplex PCR, while TCRdb's copy carries only in-frame clones and drops some. Clonal size and the V and J genes are those of that table, whereas D and trimming came from the DNA. The repertoire includes some 280,000 clones, about 85% of them detected once, and approximately 3.8% sits in the top ten. Sequencing was carried out using peripheral blood. This TCR was recovered from a woman between 45 and 65 years old with active or convalescent COVID-19. The rearrangement uses TRBV28 and TRBJ1-1; 8 bases map to TRBD1. This CDR3 is CASSPGQATREAFF. CDR3 in DNA: TGTGCCAGCAGTCCGGGACAGGCGACCCGTGAAGCTTTCTTT. The variable domain in full, completed from reference TRBV28 and TRBJ1-1, reads DVKVTQSSRYLVKRTGEKVFLECVQDMDHENMFWYRQDPGLGLRLIYFSYDVKMKEKGDIPEGYSVSREKKERFSLILESASTNQTSMYLCASSPGQATREAFFGQGTRLTVV.